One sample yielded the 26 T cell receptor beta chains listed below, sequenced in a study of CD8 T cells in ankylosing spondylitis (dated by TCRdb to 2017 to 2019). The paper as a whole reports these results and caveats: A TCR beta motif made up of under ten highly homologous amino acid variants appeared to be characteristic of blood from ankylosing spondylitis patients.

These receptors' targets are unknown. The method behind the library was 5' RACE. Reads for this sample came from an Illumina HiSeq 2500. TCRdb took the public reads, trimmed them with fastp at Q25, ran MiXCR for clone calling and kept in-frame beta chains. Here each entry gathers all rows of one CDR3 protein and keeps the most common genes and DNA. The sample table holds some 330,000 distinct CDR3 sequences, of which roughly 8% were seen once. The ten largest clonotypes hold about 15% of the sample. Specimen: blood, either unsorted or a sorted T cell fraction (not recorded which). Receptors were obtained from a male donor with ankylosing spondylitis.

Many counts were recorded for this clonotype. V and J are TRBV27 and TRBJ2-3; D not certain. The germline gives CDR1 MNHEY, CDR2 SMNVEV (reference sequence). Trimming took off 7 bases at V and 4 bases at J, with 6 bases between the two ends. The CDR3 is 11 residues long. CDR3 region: CASTWADTQYF. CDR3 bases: TGTGCCAGCACCTGGGCAGATACGCAGTATTTT.

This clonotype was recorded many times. The CDR3 DNA reads TGTGCTTGCCAGCATGTATTTGACAGGGAGGATGAGCAGTTCTTC. Its translation: CACQHVFDREDEQFF. The genes are TRBV6-1 and TRBJ2-1, with a weak D call TRBD1 (7 bases). Per germline, CDR1 MNHNS and CDR2 SASEGT. This CDR3 spans 15 amino acids.

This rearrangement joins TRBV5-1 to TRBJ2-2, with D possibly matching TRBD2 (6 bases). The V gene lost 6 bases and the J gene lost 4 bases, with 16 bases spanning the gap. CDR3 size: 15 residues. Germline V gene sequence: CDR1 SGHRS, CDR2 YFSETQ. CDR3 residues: CASTRETRATGELFF. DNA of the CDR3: TGCGCCAGCACCAGAGAGACTAGGGCCACCGGGGAGCTGTTTTTT.

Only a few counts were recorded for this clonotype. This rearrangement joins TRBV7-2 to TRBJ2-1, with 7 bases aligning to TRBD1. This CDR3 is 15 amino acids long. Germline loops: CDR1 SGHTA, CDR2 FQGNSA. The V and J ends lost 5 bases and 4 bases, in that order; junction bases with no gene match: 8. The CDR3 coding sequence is TGTGCCAGCAGCCAAGGGACAGACGTTTACAATGAGCAGTTCTTC. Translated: CASSQGTDVYNEQFF.

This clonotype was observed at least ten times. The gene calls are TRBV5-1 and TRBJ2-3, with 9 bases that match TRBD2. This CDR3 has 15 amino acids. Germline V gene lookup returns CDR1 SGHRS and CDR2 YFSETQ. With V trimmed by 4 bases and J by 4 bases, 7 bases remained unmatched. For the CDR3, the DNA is TGCGCCAGCAGCGCTCGACTAGCGGAGCCAGATACGCAGTATTTT. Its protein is CASSARLAEPDTQYF.

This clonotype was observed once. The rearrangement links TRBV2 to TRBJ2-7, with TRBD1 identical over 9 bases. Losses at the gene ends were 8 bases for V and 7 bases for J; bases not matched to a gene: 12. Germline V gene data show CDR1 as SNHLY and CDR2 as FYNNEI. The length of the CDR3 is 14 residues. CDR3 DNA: TGTGCCAGCGGCTGGACAGGGGAATCGGGGGAGCAGTACTTC. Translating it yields CASGWTGESGEQYF.

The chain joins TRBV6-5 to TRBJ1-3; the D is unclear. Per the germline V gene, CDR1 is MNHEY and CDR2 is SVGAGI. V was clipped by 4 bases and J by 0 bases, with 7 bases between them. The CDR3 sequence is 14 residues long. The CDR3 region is CASSSPISGNTIYF. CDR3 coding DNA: TGTGCCAGCAGTTCGCCAATCTCTGGAAACACCATATATTTT.

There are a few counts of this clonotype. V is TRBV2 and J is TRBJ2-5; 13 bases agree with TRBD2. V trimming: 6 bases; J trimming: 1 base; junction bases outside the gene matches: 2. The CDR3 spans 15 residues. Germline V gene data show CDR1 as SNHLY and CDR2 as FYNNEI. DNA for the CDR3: TGTGCCAGCAGGGGGACTAGCGGGATCCAAGAGACCCAGTACTTC. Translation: CASRGTSGIQETQYF.

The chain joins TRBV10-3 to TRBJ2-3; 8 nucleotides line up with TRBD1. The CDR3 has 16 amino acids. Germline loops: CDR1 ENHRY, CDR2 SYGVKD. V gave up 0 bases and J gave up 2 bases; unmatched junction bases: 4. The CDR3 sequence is CAISESTGQVTDTQYF. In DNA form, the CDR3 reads TGTGCCATCAGTGAGTCGACGGGACAGGTCACAGATACGCAGTATTTT.

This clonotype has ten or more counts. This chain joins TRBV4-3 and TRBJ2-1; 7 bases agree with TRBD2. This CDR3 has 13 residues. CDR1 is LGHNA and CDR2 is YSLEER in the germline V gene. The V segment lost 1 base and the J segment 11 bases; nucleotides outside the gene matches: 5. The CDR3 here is CASSQGSGGKQFF. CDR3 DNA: TGCGCCAGCAGCCAAGGGTCGGGAGGAAAGCAGTTCTTC.

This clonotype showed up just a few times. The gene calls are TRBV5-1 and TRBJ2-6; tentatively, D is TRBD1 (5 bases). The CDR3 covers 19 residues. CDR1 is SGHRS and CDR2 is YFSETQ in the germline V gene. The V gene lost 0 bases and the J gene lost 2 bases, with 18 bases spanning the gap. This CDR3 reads CASSLASRTLDPGANVLTF. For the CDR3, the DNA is TGCGCCAGCAGCTTGGCCAGTCGGACACTCGACCCTGGGGCCAACGTCCTGACTTTC.

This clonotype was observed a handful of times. CDR3 nucleotide sequence: TGCAGTGCTAGAGAACCGGGGGTAACCGAGCAGTACTTC. Translated: CSAREPGVTEQYF. The J gene is TRBJ2-7, the V gene TRBV20-1; a weak D match, TRBD2 (6 bases). Germline-derived CDR1 and CDR2 are DFQATT and SNEGSKA (reference sequence). This CDR3 has 13 amino acids. Trimming removed 0 bases from V and 6 bases from J, with 12 bases in between.

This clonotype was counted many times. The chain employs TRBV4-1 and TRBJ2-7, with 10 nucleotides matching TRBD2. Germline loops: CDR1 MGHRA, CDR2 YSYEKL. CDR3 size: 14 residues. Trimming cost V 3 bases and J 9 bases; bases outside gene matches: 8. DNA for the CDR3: TGCGCCAGCAGCCAGGAGACTAGCGGGCTCGGGCAGTACTTC. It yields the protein CASSQETSGLGQYF.

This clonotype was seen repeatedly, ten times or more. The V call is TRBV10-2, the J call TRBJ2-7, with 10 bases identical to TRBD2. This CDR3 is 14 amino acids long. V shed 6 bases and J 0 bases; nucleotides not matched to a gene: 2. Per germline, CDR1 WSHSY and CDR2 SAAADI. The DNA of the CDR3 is TGCGCCAGCAGACCTAGCGGGGGCTCCTACGAGCAGTACTTC. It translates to CASRPSGGSYEQYF.

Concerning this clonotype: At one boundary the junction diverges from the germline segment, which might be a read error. CDR3 in DNA: TGTGCCAGCAGCCCAACCTGGCGGACGATGACCCAGAGCTCCCACAATGAGCAGTTCTTC. This gives the protein CASSPTWRTMTQSSHNEQFF. The rearrangement uses TRBV14 and TRBJ2-1; D is undetermined. CDR1 and CDR2 (germline): SGHDN, FVKESK. The CDR3 has 20 amino acids.

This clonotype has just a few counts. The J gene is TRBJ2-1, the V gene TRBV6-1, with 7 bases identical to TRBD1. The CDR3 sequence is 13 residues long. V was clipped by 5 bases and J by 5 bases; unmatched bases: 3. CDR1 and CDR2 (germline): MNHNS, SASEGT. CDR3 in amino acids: CASSRGQHNEQFF. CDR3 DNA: TGTGCCAGCAGTAGGGGACAGCACAATGAGCAGTTCTTC.

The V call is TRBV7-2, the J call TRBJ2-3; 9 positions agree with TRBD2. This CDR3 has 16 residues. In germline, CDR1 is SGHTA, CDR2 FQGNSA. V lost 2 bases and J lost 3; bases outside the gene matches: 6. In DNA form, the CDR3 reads TGTGCCAGCAGCTTACGGCGGGAGGGTACGACAGATACGCAGTATTTT. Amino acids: CASSLRREGTTDTQYF.

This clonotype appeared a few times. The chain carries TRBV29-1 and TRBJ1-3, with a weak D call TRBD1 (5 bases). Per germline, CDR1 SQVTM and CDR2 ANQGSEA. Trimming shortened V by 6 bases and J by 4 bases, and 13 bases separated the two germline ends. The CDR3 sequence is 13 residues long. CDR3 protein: CSVAGTRGNTIYF. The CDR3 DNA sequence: TGCAGCGTCGCAGGGACCAGAGGAAACACCATATATTTT.

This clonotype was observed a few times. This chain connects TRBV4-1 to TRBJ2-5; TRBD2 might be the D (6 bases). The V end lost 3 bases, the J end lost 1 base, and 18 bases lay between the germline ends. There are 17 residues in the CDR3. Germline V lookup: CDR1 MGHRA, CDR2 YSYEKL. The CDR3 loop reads CASSQSRTTPSQETQYF. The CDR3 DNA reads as TGCGCCAGCAGCCAGTCCAGGACTACTCCGTCCCAAGAGACCCAGTACTTC.

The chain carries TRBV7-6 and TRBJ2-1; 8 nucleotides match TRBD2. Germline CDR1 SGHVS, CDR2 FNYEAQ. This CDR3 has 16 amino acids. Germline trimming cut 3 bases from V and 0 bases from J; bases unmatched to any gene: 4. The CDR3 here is CASSFRSGSSYNEQFF. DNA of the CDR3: TGTGCCAGCAGCTTCCGAAGCGGGAGCTCCTACAATGAGCAGTTCTTC.

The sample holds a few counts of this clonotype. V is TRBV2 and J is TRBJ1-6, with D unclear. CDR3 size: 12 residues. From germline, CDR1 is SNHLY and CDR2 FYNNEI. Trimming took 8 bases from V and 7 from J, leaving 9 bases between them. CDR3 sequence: CASGRGNSPLHF. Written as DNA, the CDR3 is TGTGCCAGCGGCAGAGGGAATTCACCCCTCCACTTT.

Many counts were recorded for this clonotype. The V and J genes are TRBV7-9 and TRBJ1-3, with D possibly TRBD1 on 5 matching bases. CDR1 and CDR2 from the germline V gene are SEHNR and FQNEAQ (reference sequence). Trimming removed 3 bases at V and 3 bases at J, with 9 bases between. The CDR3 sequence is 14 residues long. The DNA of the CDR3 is TGTGCCAGCAGCTTCAGGGAGGTTGGAAACACCATATATTTT. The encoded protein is CASSFREVGNTIYF.

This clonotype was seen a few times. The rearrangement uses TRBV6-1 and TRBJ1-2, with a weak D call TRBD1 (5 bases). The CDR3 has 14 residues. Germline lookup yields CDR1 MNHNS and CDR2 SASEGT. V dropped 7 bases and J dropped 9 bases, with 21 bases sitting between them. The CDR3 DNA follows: TGTGCCAGCACCCCGAGGAGGGGACGTAATAGCTACACCTTC. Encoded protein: CASTPRRGRNSYTF.

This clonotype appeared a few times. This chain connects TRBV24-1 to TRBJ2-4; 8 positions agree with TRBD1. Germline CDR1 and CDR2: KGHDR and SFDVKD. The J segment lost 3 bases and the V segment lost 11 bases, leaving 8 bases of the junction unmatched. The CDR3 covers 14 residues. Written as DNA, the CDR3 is TGTGCCATAGCAGGGGGCGATGACAAAAACATTCAGTACTTC. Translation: CAIAGGDDKNIQYF.

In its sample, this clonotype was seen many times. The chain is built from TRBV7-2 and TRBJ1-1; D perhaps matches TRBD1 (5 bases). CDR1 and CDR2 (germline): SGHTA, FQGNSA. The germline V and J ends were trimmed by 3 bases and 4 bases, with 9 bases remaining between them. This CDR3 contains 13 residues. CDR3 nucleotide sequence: TGTGCCAGCAGCTTGACAGAGTTCACTGAAGCTTTCTTT. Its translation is CASSLTEFTEAFF.

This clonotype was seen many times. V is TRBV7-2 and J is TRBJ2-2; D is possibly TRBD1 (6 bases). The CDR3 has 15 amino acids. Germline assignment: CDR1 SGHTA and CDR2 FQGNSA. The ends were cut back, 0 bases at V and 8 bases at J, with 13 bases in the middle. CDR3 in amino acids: CASSLAVGTSGELFF. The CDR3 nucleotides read TGTGCCAGCAGCTTAGCTGTTGGGACATCTGGGGAGCTGTTTTTT.